Following are 28 T cell receptor beta chains from one sample sequenced in a study of blood T cell repertoires in COVID-19. Here immunoSEQ multiplex PCR was the method, and the copy in TCRdb shows in-frame clones only, minus some. The data show approximately 100,000 clones, over 80% seen once. The sample was peripheral blood. These receptors all come from a man aged 50-60 years with acute or convalescent COVID-19.

The gene calls are TRBV4-1 and TRBJ1-5; 7 bases agree with TRBD1. This CDR3 contains 16 residues. From germline, CDR1 is MGHRA and CDR2 YSYEKL. The V and J ends lost 2 bases and 6 bases, in that order; junction bases with no gene match: 10. The CDR3: CASSQSLTGRSQPQHF. As DNA, the CDR3 is TGCGCCAGCAGCCAATCGTTGACAGGGAGGTCTCAGCCCCAGCATTTT.

V and J are TRBV5-1 and TRBJ2-7; 7 bases map to TRBD1. After removal of 7 bases from V and 2 bases from J, the junction contained 6 bases not matched to a gene. This CDR3 comprises 13 residues. The V gene's germline CDR1 is SGHRS and CDR2 YFSETQ. For the CDR3, the DNA is TGCGCCAGCGGGTTGACAGGGACCTACGAGCAGTACTTC. Protein: CASGLTGTYEQYF.

V usage is TRBV19 and J usage is TRBJ1-5; 9 bases agree with TRBD1. Germline trimming cut 4 bases from V and 4 bases from J; bases unmatched to any gene: 2. Germline CDR1 LNHDA, CDR2 SQIVND (reference sequence). CDR3 length: 14 amino acids. CDR3 sequence (DNA): TGTGCCAGTAGTACCGGGACAGGGAATCAGCCCCAGCATTTT. Translation: CASSTGTGNQPQHF.

This clone was seen a few times. V is TRBV6-5 and J is TRBJ2-2; a weak D match, TRBD2 (7 bases). The germline gives CDR1 MNHEY, CDR2 SVGAGI. Trimming left V 2 bases short and J 5 bases short, with 15 bases between. The CDR3 is made up of 16 amino acids. CDR3 protein: CASSYNRGALTGELFF. The DNA for the CDR3 is TGTGCCAGCAGTTACAACCGGGGGGCGCTTACCGGGGAGCTGTTTTTT.

The V gene is TRBV5-6, the J gene TRBJ2-3; the D gene is possibly TRBD2 (7 bases). Germline values: CDR1 SGHDT, CDR2 YYEEEE. Trimming took 0 bases from V and 2 from J, leaving 16 bases between them. The CDR3 spans 17 residues. The CDR3 sequence: CASSLGGGGRVTDTQYF. CDR3 sequence (DNA): TGTGCCAGCAGCTTGGGGGGCGGGGGCCGGGTCACAGATACGCAGTATTTT.

The rearrangement links TRBV9 to TRBJ2-1; D not resolved. Trimming cost V 3 bases and J 3 bases, with 7 bases left between them. CDR1 is SGDLS and CDR2 is YYNGEE in the germline V gene. This CDR3 spans 13 amino acids. As DNA, the CDR3 is TGTGCCAGCAGCGGTACAGTCTACAATGAGCAGTTCTTC. This codes for CASSGTVYNEQFF.

The J gene is TRBJ1-4, the V gene TRBV2, with 8 bases that match TRBD1. From germline, CDR1 is SNHLY and CDR2 FYNNEI. The CDR3 has 13 residues. V lost 5 bases to trimming and J lost 7 bases; unmatched junction nucleotides: 3. Here the CDR3 DNA reads TGTGCCAGCAGTAGGACAGGGTCTGAAAAACTGTTTTTT. Translating gives CASSRTGSEKLFF.

The V gene is TRBV19, the J gene TRBJ2-5; no firm D call. The germline CDR1 and CDR2 sequences are LNHDA and SQIVND (reference sequence). The germline V and J ends were trimmed by 3 bases and 0 bases, with 11 bases remaining between them. CDR3 length equals 15 residues. The CDR3 DNA reads TGTGCCAGTAGTATGGGCAGCCGTTACCAAGAGACCCAGTACTTC. Translated: CASSMGSRYQETQYF.

V usage is TRBV18 and J usage is TRBJ1-2; TRBD1 is a possible D gene (5 bases). Trimming pared 6 bases from V and 3 bases from J, leaving 14 bases between. The length of the CDR3 is 14 residues. In germline, CDR1 is KGHSH, CDR2 LQKENI. The CDR3 sequence: CASSPRGGYYGYTF. The CDR3 coding sequence is TGTGCCAGCTCCCCCCGCGGGGGTTACTATGGCTACACCTTC.

The rearrangement links TRBV3-1 (or the pseudogene TRBV3-2) to TRBJ2-5, with 7 bases fitting TRBD1. The V segment lost 1 base and the J segment 0 bases; nucleotides outside the gene matches: 11. The CDR3 covers 18 residues. Germline CDR1 and CDR2: LGHDT and YNNKEL (reference sequence). CDR3 amino acids: CASSQVDREGGHQETQYF. Here the CDR3 DNA reads TGTGCCAGCAGCCAAGTTGATCGAGAAGGGGGCCACCAAGAGACCCAGTACTTC.

This clone came up once. The gene calls are TRBV15 and TRBJ1-5; possible D gene TRBD1, 6 bases. V was cut by 0 bases and J by 7 bases, with 13 bases left in between. CDR1 is LNHNV, CDR2 YYDKDF, per germline (reference sequence). The CDR3 has 15 amino acids. The CDR3, as DNA: TGTGCCACCAGCAGAGAATTGGCAGGGGAACAGCCCCAGCATTTT. As protein: CATSRELAGEQPQHF.

This chain uses TRBV7-6 with TRBJ1-4; the D is unclear. Trimming shortened V by 5 bases and J by 0 bases, and 10 bases separated the two germline ends. This CDR3 region has 15 residues. CDR1 SGHVS and CDR2 FNYEAQ come from the germline V gene. The chain's CDR3 is CASSPSGATNEKLFF. CDR3 nucleotides: TGTGCCAGCAGCCCGTCGGGTGCAACTAATGAAAAACTGTTTTTT.

The chain links TRBV6-5 to TRBJ2-3; 9 bases line up with TRBD2. The trim removed 4 bases at V and 5 bases at J, leaving 4 bases unmatched. This CDR3 is 14 amino acids long. Per the germline V gene, CDR1 is MNHEY and CDR2 is SVGAGI. Here the CDR3 reads CASSSLAGRDTQYF. For the CDR3, the DNA is TGTGCCAGCAGTTCACTAGCGGGCAGAGATACGCAGTATTTT.

The chain is built from TRBV28 and TRBJ2-1, with TRBD2 matching over 7 bases. The CDR3 has 15 residues. Losses at the gene ends were 7 bases for V and 8 bases for J; bases not matched to a gene: 14. CDR1 MDHEN and CDR2 SYDVKM come from the germline V gene. The CDR3 region is CASNWVGGMTDEQFF. Here the CDR3 DNA reads TGTGCCAGCAATTGGGTGGGGGGGATGACGGATGAGCAGTTCTTC.

The chain links TRBV10-3 to TRBJ1-2; no clear D gene. The germline V gene encodes CDR1 ENHRY and CDR2 SYGVKD. The V end lost 3 bases, the J end lost 4 bases, and 6 bases lay between the germline ends. The CDR3 is made up of 12 amino acids. CDR3 nucleotide sequence: TGTGCCATCAGTGACAACGGCTATGGCTACACCTTC. Translation: CAISDNGYGYTF.

This chain uses TRBV29-1 with TRBJ1-4, with 9 bases lining up with TRBD1. From germline, CDR1 is SQVTM and CDR2 ANQGSEA. Trimming cost V 7 bases and J 11 bases; bases outside gene matches: 5. The CDR3 consists of 11 residues. The CDR3: CSGGQGKKLFF. CDR3 nucleotide sequence: TGCAGCGGTGGACAGGGGAAGAAACTGTTTTTT.

J is TRBJ1-6 and V is TRBV7-2, with 7 bases matching TRBD1. With 4 bases clipped from V and 10 bases from J, the junction kept 10 bases outside the gene matches. The CDR3 spans 15 residues. Germline V gene lookup returns CDR1 SGHTA and CDR2 FQGNSA. DNA for the CDR3: TGTGCCAGCAGCTCGCCAGGGGGAAAGGGATCACCCCTCCACTTT. Translating gives CASSSPGGKGSPLHF.

CDR3 sequence (DNA): TGTGCCAGCCGCACAGGAAAAGGGTACAATGAGCAGTTCTTC. This sequence encodes CASRTGKGYNEQFF. The chain uses TRBV7-9 and TRBJ2-1; possibly TRBD1 for D (5 bases). Per germline, CDR1 SEHNR and CDR2 FQNEAQ (reference sequence). Trimming removed 8 bases from V and 4 bases from J, with 15 bases in between. There are 14 residues in the CDR3.

This chain links TRBV6-5 with TRBJ2-3; 10 nucleotides match TRBD2. V gave up 0 bases and J gave up 4 bases; unmatched junction bases: 4. This CDR3 spans 16 amino acids. The germline V gene has CDR1 MNHEY and CDR2 SVGAGI. The CDR3 is CASSYSTSGGADTQYF. Here the CDR3 DNA reads TGTGCCAGCAGTTACTCGACCAGCGGGGGGGCAGATACGCAGTATTTT.

The CDR3, as DNA: TGTGCCAGCAGTTACCGGACAGGGGCTAATGAAAAACTGTTTTTT. This gives the protein CASSYRTGANEKLFF. V gene TRBV6-5 combines with J gene TRBJ1-4; 9 bases line up with TRBD1. Germline values: CDR1 MNHEY, CDR2 SVGAGI. V shed 2 bases and J 3 bases; nucleotides not matched to a gene: 1. This CDR3 is 15 amino acids long.

CDR3 in amino acids: CASRLADTDTQYF. The DNA of the CDR3 is TGCGCCAGCAGACTAGCGGACACAGATACGCAGTATTTT. This sequence joins TRBV5-1 and TRBJ2-3, with 8 nucleotides matching TRBD2. The V segment lost 5 bases and the J segment 2 bases; nucleotides outside the gene matches: 1. This CDR3 has 13 residues. Germline V CDR1 and CDR2: SGHRS, YFSETQ.

This chain links TRBV28 with TRBJ2-5; 8 positions match TRBD1. This CDR3 contains 15 residues. The J segment lost 5 bases and the V segment lost 3 bases, leaving 8 bases of the junction unmatched. CDR1 MDHEN and CDR2 SYDVKM come from the germline V gene. CDR3 region: CASSFPGTGPETQYF. CDR3 nucleotides: TGTGCCAGCAGTTTCCCCGGGACAGGACCTGAGACCCAGTACTTC. Full variable domain (missing parts from reference TRBV28 and TRBJ2-5): DVKVTQSSRYLVKRTGEKVFLECVQDMDHENMFWYRQDPGLGLRLIYFSYDVKMKEKGDIPEGYSVSREKKERFSLILESASTNQTSMYLCASSFPGTGPETQYFGPGTRLLVL.

The chain is built from TRBV18 and TRBJ1-6, with 7 bases matching TRBD1. Trimming cost V 6 bases and J 7 bases; bases outside gene matches: 9. The CDR3 is made up of 15 amino acids. In germline, CDR1 is KGHSH, CDR2 LQKENI. CDR3 nucleotide sequence: TGTGCCAGCTCGGCCTGGACAGGTGGGAATTCACCCCTCCACTTT. This encodes CASSAWTGGNSPLHF.

The chain combines TRBV30 with TRBJ1-1; perhaps TRBD1 as D (5 bases). The V gene's germline CDR1 is GTSNPN and CDR2 SVGIG (reference sequence). The V end lost 2 bases, the J end lost 1 base, and 14 bases lay between the germline ends. This CDR3 is built from 15 residues. CDR3 residues: CAWSPGTPGNTEAFF. The CDR3, as DNA: TGTGCCTGGAGTCCCGGGACTCCGGGGAACACTGAAGCTTTCTTT.

The V gene is TRBV7-2, the J gene TRBJ2-5; tentative D call: TRBD1 (5 bases). The germline V gene encodes CDR1 SGHTA and CDR2 FQGNSA. The ends were cut back, 4 bases at V and 0 bases at J, with 12 bases in the middle. This CDR3 has 15 amino acids. Here the CDR3 reads CASSSRQRYQETQYF. As DNA, the CDR3 is TGTGCCAGCAGCTCCCGACAGCGATACCAAGAGACCCAGTACTTC.

V and J are TRBV27 and TRBJ1-5; 7 bases fit TRBD1. The CDR3 extends over 12 amino acids. Germline CDR1 is MNHEY and CDR2 is SMNVEV (reference sequence). Trimming took 6 bases from V and 4 from J; bases not matched to a gene: 0. CDR3 DNA sequence: TGTGCCAGCAGACAGGGGAATCAGCCCCAGCATTTT. It codes for CASRQGNQPQHF.

CDR3 amino acids: CASSLGSTGRNTEAFF. For the CDR3, the DNA is TGTGCCAGCAGCTTAGGTAGTACAGGGCGGAACACTGAAGCTTTCTTT. This chain joins TRBV11-2 and TRBJ1-1, with TRBD1 as a possible D gene (6 bases). This CDR3 has 16 residues. Between the trimmed V and J ends, which lost 1 base and 1 base, there was a span of 13 bases. CDR1 is SGHAT and CDR2 is FQNNGV in the germline V gene.

The rearrangement joins TRBV27 to TRBJ2-2, with TRBD2 identical over 8 bases. The germline gives CDR1 MNHEY, CDR2 SMNVEV (reference sequence). The length of the CDR3 is 16 residues. The ends lost 3 bases at V and 6 bases at J; junction bases unmatched: 9. Here the CDR3 reads CASSFGGGRGPGELFF. DNA for the CDR3: TGTGCCAGCAGTTTCGGGGGGGGCAGGGGCCCCGGGGAGCTGTTTTTT.